Here is one T cell receptor (beta chain) with its context. Its antigen is not yet known. Per-base quality was not reported, and no clone a single base away is much larger than it. This record belongs to a study of blood T cell repertoires in COVID-19 (dated by TCRdb to the early 2020s). Describing the broader study: The collaborator samples originated in the United States, Italy and Spain and spanned the acute and convalescent phases of COVID-19. The material from the prospective study consisted of cDNA or gDNA derived from T cells, B-cell-depleted T cells, or PBMCs. Deeply sampled blood TCRbeta repertoires from subjects exposed to, actively infected with, or recovered from COVID-19 were included in the dataset. The repertoires were released in a freely available public database meant as a resource for research on the immune response to SARS-CoV-2. Samples were obtained from the ongoing ImmuneRACE study (first 160 participants) and from over a thousand subjects provided by 6 global collaborators. A de-identified subject ID, COVID-19 status, age in years and sex were almost always included in the sample metadata. Where available, HLA class I and class II types were obtained from metadata supplied by the sample provider rather than from assay-based typing. Results the study describes overall, beyond this receptor: The amount of clinical and demographic metadata varied by source and participant and was provided uncurated.

TCRbeta CDR3 regions were amplified from genomic DNA by means of the immunoSEQ Assay, a bias-controlled multiplex PCR. The original pipeline was this. Nucleated cell counts per sample were estimated from amplification of reference gene primers within the assay. To quantify the absolute abundance of each unique TCRbeta CDR3 rearrangement, sequence reads were collapsed and filtered. For each sample, productive Simpson clonality was calculated as the square root of Simpson's diversity index over productive rearrangements. The clones in this table, taken by TCRdb from immuneACCESS, are in-frame only. Not every clone is retained; where verified, under half of the shortfall comes from an unresolved V gene, and the cause of the rest is unknown. V, J and clone size reflect that table, while D and trimming were determined from the DNA. The sample table shows about 170,000 clones, and 83% are seen once. The biggest ten clones account for approximately 18% of the sample.

A second Seattle source provided samples from volunteer blood donors who had recovered from COVID-19. Collaborating institutions collected whole blood in K2EDTA tubes following their own protocols. For TCRbeta analysis, collaborators shipped samples in one of three forms: frozen whole blood, isolated PBMCs, or DNA extracted from either of those sample types. V is shortened by 8 bases, J by 4 bases, and the region joining them spans 14 bases. The CDR3 runs 14 amino acids, cysteine and phenylalanine included. Only CDR3 DNA remains: 42 bases, in frame from the first base. The germline V gene gives CDR1 as SGHTA and CDR2 as FQGNSA.

The V gene is TRBV7-2 and the J gene is TRBJ2-2; TRBD2 might be the D gene, on 5 matching bases. This sequence was found in a woman in her 70s who had recovered from COVID-19. Sequenced: peripheral blood. The CDR3: CASPQRWRTGELFF. The DNA sequence is TGTGCCAGCCCCCAGCGGTGGCGCACCGGGGAGCTGTTTTTT.